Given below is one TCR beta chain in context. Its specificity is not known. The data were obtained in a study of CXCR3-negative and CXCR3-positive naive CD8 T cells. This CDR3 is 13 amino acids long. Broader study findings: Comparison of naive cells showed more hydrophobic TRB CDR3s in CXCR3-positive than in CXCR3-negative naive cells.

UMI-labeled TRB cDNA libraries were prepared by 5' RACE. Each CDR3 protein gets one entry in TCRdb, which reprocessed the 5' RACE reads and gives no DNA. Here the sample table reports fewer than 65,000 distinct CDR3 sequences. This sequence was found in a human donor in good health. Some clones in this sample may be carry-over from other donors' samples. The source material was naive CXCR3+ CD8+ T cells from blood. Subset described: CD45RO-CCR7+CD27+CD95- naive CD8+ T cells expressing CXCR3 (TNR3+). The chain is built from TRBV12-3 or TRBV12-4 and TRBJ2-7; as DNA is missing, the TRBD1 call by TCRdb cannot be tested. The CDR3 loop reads CASTLGGLDEQYF.